This T cell receptor beta chain was captured in a study of T-cell reconstitution after alpha-beta-depleted transplantation in children. TCRbeta library preparation incorporated unique molecular identifiers. TCRdb reanalysed the PCR reads using MiXCR and keeps one entry per CDR3 protein. The data contain a few hundred thousand distinct CDR3 sequences, about a tenth of them singletons. This clonotype has just a few counts. Trimming cost V 6 bases and J 11 bases, with 13 bases left between them. The CDR3 totals 12 residues. Germline V gives CDR1 MNHEY, CDR2 SMNVEV (reference sequence). The material sequenced was PBMCs from the stem cell graft donor, taken from the stem cell graft. This TCR derives from a human donor who donated a stem cell graft to a child with acute lymphoblastic leukemia. This chain uses TRBV27 with TRBJ1-4; a possible D gene is TRBD1 (5 bases). Here the CDR3 reads CASRPPGGKLFF. The CDR3, as DNA: TGTGCCAGCAGACCCCCCGGGGGGAAACTGTTTTTT.